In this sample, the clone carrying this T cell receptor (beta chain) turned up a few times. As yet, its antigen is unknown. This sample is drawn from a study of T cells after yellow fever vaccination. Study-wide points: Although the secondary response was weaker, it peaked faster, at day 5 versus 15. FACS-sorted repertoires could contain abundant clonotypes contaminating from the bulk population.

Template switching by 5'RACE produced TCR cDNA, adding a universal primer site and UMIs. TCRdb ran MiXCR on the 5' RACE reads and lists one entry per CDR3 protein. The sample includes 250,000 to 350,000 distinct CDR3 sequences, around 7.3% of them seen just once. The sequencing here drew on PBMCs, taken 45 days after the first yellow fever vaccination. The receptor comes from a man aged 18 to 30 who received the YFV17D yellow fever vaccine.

The CDR3 protein is CASSWTVRRGITDTQYF. In DNA form, the CDR3 reads TGTGCCAGCAGTTGGACAGTGAGGAGGGGTATCACAGATACGCAGTATTTT. This chain uses TRBV12-3 or TRBV12-4 with TRBJ2-3; D might be TRBD1 or TRBD2, each matching 6 bases. Between the trimmed V and J ends, which lost 4 bases and 2 bases, there was a span of 19 bases. The length of the CDR3 is 17 residues.